Each of the 9 T cell receptor beta chains below was sequenced from the same sample in a study of CD4 and CD8 cells across lung adenocarcinoma regions. A single record per CDR3 protein comes from TCRdb applying MiXCR to the PCR reads. The table lists roughly 18,000 distinct CDR3 sequences, about half of them singletons. Material: CD8+ T cells from the center of a lung tumor. These receptors were obtained from a female donor with lung adenocarcinoma. The CD4 and CD8 labels of this study may be unreliable.

This clonotype was found many times. The chain carries TRBV6-1 and TRBJ1-1; D is undetermined. CDR1 MNHNS and CDR2 SASEGT come from the germline V gene. V was trimmed by 6 bases and J by 4 bases, leaving 15 bases between them. This CDR3 comprises 14 residues. CDR3 region: CASSHTLGSTEAFF. CDR3 sequence (DNA): TGTGCCAGCAGCCACACCCTTGGGAGCACTGAAGCTTTCTTT.

This clonotype was seen ten or more times. V gene TRBV6-1 combines with J gene TRBJ2-1; D possibly corresponds to TRBD2 (5 bases). The germline V gene has CDR1 MNHNS and CDR2 SASEGT. This CDR3 contains 10 residues. V shed 11 bases and J shed 8 bases, with 10 bases lying between them. CDR3 sequence reads: CAPEGDEQFF. The CDR3 DNA follows: TGTGCCCCAGAGGGCGATGAGCAGTTCTTC.

V and J are TRBV6-1 and TRBJ2-2, with D possibly TRBD2 on 6 matching bases. Germline V lookup: CDR1 MNHNS, CDR2 SASEGT. The germline V and J ends were trimmed by 8 bases and 13 bases, with 26 bases remaining between them. This CDR3 comprises 15 residues. For the CDR3, the DNA is TGTGCCAGCGGGGGAGGCAGGGAGAACACCGAGACGCTGTTTTTT. Translating it yields CASGGGRENTETLFF.

This clonotype showed up many times. In DNA, the CDR3 is TGTGCCAGCAGTTTCGACGGGACAGAGAAAGAGACCCAGTACTTC. Its protein product is CASSFDGTEKETQYF. The chain is built from TRBV27 and TRBJ2-5; 7 bases are shared with TRBD1. J was trimmed by 3 bases and V by 3 bases; bases with no gene match: 7. Germline CDR1 and CDR2: MNHEY and SMNVEV (reference sequence). This CDR3 is 15 amino acids long.

This clonotype was detected a few times. The chain is built from TRBV7-6 and TRBJ2-7; the D gene is possibly TRBD1 (7 bases). In germline, CDR1 is SGHVS, CDR2 FNYEAQ. The CDR3 has 14 amino acids. V was clipped by 3 bases and J by 7 bases, with 16 bases between them. The CDR3 sequence: CASSLRRGLGEQYF. CDR3 sequence (DNA): TGTGCCAGCAGCTTGAGGAGGGGGCTAGGGGAGCAGTACTTC.

With regard to this clonotype: The junction does not match germline at one end; this may be a read error. The chain employs TRBV27 and TRBJ2-4; tentatively, D is TRBD1 or TRBD2 (5 bases each). Germline assignment: CDR1 MNHEY and CDR2 SMNVEV (reference sequence). This CDR3 is built from 15 residues. CDR3 amino acids: CASSLGLGATNMQYF. For the CDR3, the DNA is TGTGCCAGCAGTTTGGGGCTGGGAGCCACAAACATGCAGTACTTC.

The rearrangement links TRBV6-1 to TRBJ2-1; D may correspond to TRBD1 or TRBD2 (6 bases each). The germline V and J ends were trimmed by 5 bases and 4 bases, with 21 bases remaining between them. CDR3 length: 17 amino acids. Germline loops: CDR1 MNHNS, CDR2 SASEGT. Here the CDR3 DNA reads TGTGCCAGCAGTCAAGGGGGGCTCTGGACGGAGTACAATGAGCAGTTCTTC. Amino acids: CASSQGGLWTEYNEQFF.

This clonotype came up many times. This chain connects TRBV6-5 to TRBJ2-2; D remains ambiguous. From germline, CDR1 is MNHEY and CDR2 SVGAGI. Trimming pared 2 bases from V and 6 bases from J, leaving 7 bases between. The CDR3 extends over 13 amino acids. CDR3 loop: CASSYQDAGELFF. DNA of the CDR3: TGTGCCAGCAGTTACCAAGATGCCGGGGAGCTGTTTTTT.

The CDR3 region has the DNA TGTGCCAGCAGCTTATACGGGAGGGTCTACAATGAGCAGTTCTTC. This translates into CASSLYGRVYNEQFF. V usage is TRBV11-3 and J usage is TRBJ2-1, with 8 bases matching TRBD2. J was trimmed by 3 bases and V by 2 bases; bases with no gene match: 3. The CDR3 totals 15 residues. CDR1 is SGHNT, CDR2 YENEEA, per germline.